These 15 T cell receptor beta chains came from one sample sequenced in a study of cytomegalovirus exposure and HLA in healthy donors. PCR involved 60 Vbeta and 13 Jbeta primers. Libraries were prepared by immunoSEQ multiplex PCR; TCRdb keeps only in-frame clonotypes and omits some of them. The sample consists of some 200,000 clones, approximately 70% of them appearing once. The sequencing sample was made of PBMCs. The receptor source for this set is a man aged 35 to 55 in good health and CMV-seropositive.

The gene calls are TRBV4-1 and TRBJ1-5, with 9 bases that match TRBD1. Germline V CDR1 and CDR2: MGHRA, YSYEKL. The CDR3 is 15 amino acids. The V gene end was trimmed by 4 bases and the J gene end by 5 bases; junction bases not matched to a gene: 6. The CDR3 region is CASSPGTGNYQPQHF. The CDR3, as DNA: TGCGCCAGCAGCCCTGGGACAGGGAACTATCAGCCCCAGCATTTT.

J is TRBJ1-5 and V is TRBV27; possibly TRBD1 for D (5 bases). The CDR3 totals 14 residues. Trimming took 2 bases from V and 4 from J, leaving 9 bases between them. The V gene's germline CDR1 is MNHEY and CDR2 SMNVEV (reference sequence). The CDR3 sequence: CASSLGGANQPQHF. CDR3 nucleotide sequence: TGTGCCAGCAGTTTAGGCGGGGCAAATCAGCCCCAGCATTTT.

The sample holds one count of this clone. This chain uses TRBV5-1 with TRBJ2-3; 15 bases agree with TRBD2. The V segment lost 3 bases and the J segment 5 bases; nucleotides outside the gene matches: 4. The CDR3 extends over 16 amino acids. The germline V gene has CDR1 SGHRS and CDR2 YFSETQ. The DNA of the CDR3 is TGCGCCAGCAGCTGGACTAGCGGGGGGGCCAAAGATACGCAGTATTTT. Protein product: CASSWTSGGAKDTQYF.

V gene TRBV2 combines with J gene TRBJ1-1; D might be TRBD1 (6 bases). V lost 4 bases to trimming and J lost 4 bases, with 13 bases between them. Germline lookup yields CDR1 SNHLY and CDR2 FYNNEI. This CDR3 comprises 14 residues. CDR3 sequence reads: CASSAEGVGTEAFF. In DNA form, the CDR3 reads TGTGCCAGCAGTGCAGAGGGGGTAGGCACTGAAGCTTTCTTT.

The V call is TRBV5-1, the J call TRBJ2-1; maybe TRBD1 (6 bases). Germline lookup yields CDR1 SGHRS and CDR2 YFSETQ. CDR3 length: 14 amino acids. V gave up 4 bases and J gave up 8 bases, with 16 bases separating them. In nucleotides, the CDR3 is TGCGCCAGCAGCAGGAGAGGGGGACCAGATGAGCAGTTCTTC. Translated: CASSRRGGPDEQFF.

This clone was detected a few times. In nucleotides, the CDR3 is TGTGCCAGTAGTGTTACGACAGGGTATAGCTACACCTTC. It is translated as CASSVTTGYSYTF. The V call is TRBV19, the J call TRBJ1-2; TRBD1 agrees at 7 bases. Germline V lookup: CDR1 LNHDA, CDR2 SQIVND (reference sequence). This CDR3 comprises 13 residues. J gave up 9 bases and V 5 bases, and 9 bases lay outside the gene matches.

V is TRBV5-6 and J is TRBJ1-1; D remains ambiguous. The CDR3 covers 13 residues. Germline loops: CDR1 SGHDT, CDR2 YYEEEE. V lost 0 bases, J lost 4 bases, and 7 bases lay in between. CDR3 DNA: TGTGCCAGCAGCTTGGGGCTGATCACTGAAGCTTTCTTT. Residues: CASSLGLITEAFF.

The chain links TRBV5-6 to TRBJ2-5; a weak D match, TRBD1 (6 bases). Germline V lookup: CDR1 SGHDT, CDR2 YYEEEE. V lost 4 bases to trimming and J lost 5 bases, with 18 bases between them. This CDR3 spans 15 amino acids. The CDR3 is CASSIAPTGSETQYF. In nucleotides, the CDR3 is TGTGCCAGCAGCATAGCACCTACAGGGTCTGAGACCCAGTACTTC. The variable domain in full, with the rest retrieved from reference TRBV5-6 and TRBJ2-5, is DAGVTQSPTHLIKTRGQQVTLRCSPKSGHDTVSWYQQALGQGPQFIFQYYEEEERQRGNFPDRFSGHQFPNYSSELNVNALLLGDSALYLCASSIAPTGSETQYFGPGTRLLVL.

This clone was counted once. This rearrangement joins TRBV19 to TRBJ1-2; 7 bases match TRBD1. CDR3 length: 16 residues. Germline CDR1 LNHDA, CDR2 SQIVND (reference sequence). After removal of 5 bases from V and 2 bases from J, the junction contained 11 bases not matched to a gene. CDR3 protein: CASSPRQGGVNYGYTF. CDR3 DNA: TGTGCCAGTAGTCCGCGACAGGGCGGCGTCAACTATGGCTACACCTTC. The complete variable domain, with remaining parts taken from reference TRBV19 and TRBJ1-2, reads DGGITQSPKYLFRKEGQNVTLSCEQNLNHDAMYWYRQDPGQGLRLIYYSQIVNDFQKGDIAEGYSVSREKKESFPLTVTSAQKNPTAFYLCASSPRQGGVNYGYTFGSGTRLTVV.

The CDR3 nucleotides are TGTGCCAGCAGCGCATCGGGACAGGGGCCCTACGAGCAGTACTTC. Translating gives CASSASGQGPYEQYF. The V gene is TRBV11-2, the J gene TRBJ2-7; 10 bases are shared with TRBD1. After removal of 5 bases from V and 2 bases from J, the junction contained 6 bases not matched to a gene. Germline V gene lookup returns CDR1 SGHAT and CDR2 FQNNGV. The CDR3 sequence is 15 residues long.

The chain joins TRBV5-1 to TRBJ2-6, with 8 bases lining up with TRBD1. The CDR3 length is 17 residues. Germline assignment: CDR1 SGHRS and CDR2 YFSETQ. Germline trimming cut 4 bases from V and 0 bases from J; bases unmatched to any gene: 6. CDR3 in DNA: TGCGCCAGCAGCGGGTCAGGGGGCCTCTCTGGGGCCAACGTCCTGACTTTC. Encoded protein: CASSGSGGLSGANVLTF.

The CDR3 sequence is CASSYFGGRDTQYF. The CDR3 DNA sequence: TGTGCCAGCAGTTACTTCGGGGGGCGAGATACGCAGTATTTT. The J gene is TRBJ2-3, the V gene TRBV6-5; D is possibly TRBD2 (7 bases). Germline V gene lookup returns CDR1 MNHEY and CDR2 SVGAGI. The CDR3 totals 14 residues. V shed 1 base and J shed 5 bases, with 10 bases lying between them.

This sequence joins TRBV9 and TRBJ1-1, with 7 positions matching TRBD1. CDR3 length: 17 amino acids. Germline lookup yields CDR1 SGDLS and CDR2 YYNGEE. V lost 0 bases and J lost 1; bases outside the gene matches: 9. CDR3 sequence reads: CASSVATGVGGNTEAFF. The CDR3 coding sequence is TGTGCCAGCAGCGTAGCTACAGGGGTCGGAGGGAACACTGAAGCTTTCTTT.

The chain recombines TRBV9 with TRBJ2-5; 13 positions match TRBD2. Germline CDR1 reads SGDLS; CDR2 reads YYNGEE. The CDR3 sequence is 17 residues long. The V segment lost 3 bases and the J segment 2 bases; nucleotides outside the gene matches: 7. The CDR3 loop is CASSAGGLAGTQETQYF. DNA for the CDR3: TGTGCCAGCAGCGCAGGGGGACTAGCGGGGACACAAGAGACCCAGTACTTC.

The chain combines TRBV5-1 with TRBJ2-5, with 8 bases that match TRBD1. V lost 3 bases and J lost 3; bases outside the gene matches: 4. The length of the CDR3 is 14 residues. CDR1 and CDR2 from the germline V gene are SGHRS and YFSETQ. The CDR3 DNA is TGCGCCAGCAGCTCATTGACAGGGGAAGAGACCCAGTACTTC. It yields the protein CASSSLTGEETQYF.